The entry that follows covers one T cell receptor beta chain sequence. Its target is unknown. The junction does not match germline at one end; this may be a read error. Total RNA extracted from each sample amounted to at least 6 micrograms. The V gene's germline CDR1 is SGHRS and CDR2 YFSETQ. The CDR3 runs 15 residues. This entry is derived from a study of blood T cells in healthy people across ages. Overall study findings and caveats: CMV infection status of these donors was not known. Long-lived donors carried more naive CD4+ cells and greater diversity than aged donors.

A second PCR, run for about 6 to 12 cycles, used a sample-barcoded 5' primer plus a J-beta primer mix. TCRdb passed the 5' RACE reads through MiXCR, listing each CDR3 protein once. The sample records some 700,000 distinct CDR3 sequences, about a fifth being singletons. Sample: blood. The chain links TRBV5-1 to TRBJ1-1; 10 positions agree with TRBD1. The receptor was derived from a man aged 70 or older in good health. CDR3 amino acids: CASSPWGQGNTEAFF. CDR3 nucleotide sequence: TGCGCCAGCAGCCCCTGGGGACAGGGGAACACTGAGGCTTTCTTT.